These 29 T cell receptor beta chains came from one sample sequenced in a study of cytomegalovirus exposure and HLA in healthy donors. PCR was performed using 60 Vbeta and 13 Jbeta primers. Repertoires were generated with immunoSEQ multiplex PCR, while TCRdb's copy carries only in-frame clones and drops some. Counted here are 180,000 or so clones, around three quarters occurring once; the ten biggest clones make up about 2%. The sequenced material came from PBMCs. The source is a woman aged 25 to 39 in good health and CMV-seropositive.

The gene calls are TRBV5-1 and TRBJ1-3, with 9 bases lining up with TRBD1. The CDR3 loop spans 15 amino acids. With 4 bases clipped from V and 3 bases from J, the junction kept 5 bases outside the gene matches. Germline V gene lookup returns CDR1 SGHRS and CDR2 YFSETQ. As DNA, the CDR3 is TGCGCCAGCAGCCGCGGGGACAGGGATGGAAACACCATATATTTT. This translates into CASSRGDRDGNTIYF.

V and J are TRBV9 and TRBJ1-5; the D gene is possibly TRBD1 (5 bases). This CDR3 has 15 residues. Trimming stripped 0 bases from V and 2 bases from J, with 9 bases between. Germline loops: CDR1 SGDLS, CDR2 YYNGEE. CDR3 sequence reads: CASSVGGLGNQPQHF. In DNA, the CDR3 is TGTGCCAGCAGCGTAGGGGGCCTGGGCAATCAGCCCCAGCATTTT.

This clone appeared a single time. This chain's CDR3 is CASSTWATGQNTGELFF. Here the CDR3 DNA reads TGTGCCAGCAGCACGTGGGCTACCGGCCAGAACACCGGGGAGCTGTTTTTT. The chain combines TRBV7-9 with TRBJ2-2, with D unclear. The V gene lost 5 bases and the J gene lost 1 base, with 17 bases spanning the gap. The CDR3 sequence is 17 residues long. Germline lookup yields CDR1 SEHNR and CDR2 FQNEAQ (reference sequence).

This sequence joins TRBV7-9 and TRBJ1-5; no firm D call. Deletions cut 4 bases from V and 2 bases from J, with 6 bases between. This CDR3 comprises 13 residues. Germline CDR1 and CDR2: SEHNR and FQNEAQ (reference sequence). In nucleotides, the CDR3 is TGTGCCAGCAGCTGGAGTCGCAATCAGCCCCAGCATTTT. Translating it yields CASSWSRNQPQHF.

The chain employs TRBV5-4 and TRBJ2-3; D may be TRBD2 (6 bases). The CDR3 length is 14 residues. V gave up 3 bases and J gave up 2 bases, with 10 bases separating them. CDR1 and CDR2 from the germline V gene are SGHNT and YYREEE (reference sequence). CDR3 region: CASSSRDFTDTQYF. CDR3 DNA sequence: TGTGCCAGCAGCTCCCGGGACTTCACAGATACGCAGTATTTT.

This clone was observed a handful of times. The chain links TRBV4-1 to TRBJ1-2, with 9 bases aligning to TRBD1. Germline trimming cut 1 base from V and 4 bases from J; bases unmatched to any gene: 13. Germline V lookup: CDR1 MGHRA, CDR2 YSYEKL. This CDR3 has 18 amino acids. CDR3 in amino acids: CASSQARPTGGRGYGYTF. The CDR3 DNA follows: TGCGCCAGCAGCCAAGCTCGCCCAACAGGGGGCAGGGGCTATGGCTACACCTTC.

This chain uses TRBV7-2 with TRBJ2-2, with a weak D call TRBD2 (6 bases). In germline, CDR1 is SGHTA, CDR2 FQGNSA. Trimming removed 2 bases at V and 3 bases at J, with 13 bases between. This CDR3 spans 16 amino acids. The CDR3, as DNA: TGTGCCAGCAGCTTACACACGGGACTCTACACCGGGGAGCTGTTTTTT. Translating it yields CASSLHTGLYTGELFF. The full variable domain, its missing parts supplied by reference TRBV7-2 and TRBJ2-2, is GAGVSQSPSNKVTEKGKDVELRCDPISGHTALYWYRQSLGQGLEFLIYFQGNSAPDKSGLPSDRFSAERTGGSVSTLTIQRTQQEDSAVYLCASSLHTGLYTGELFFGEGSRLTVL.

This chain links TRBV10-3 with TRBJ2-2, with D unclear. The germline gives CDR1 ENHRY, CDR2 SYGVKD. The CDR3 sequence is 12 residues long. With 3 bases removed from V and 4 bases from J, the gap between germline ends came to 3 bases. The CDR3 DNA sequence: TGTGCCATCAGTGACGGCACCGGGGAGCTGTTTTTT. Translation: CAISDGTGELFF.

This sequence joins TRBV9 and TRBJ2-1; 8 bases match TRBD2. The CDR3 runs 14 residues. Germline assignment: CDR1 SGDLS and CDR2 YYNGEE. J was trimmed by 7 bases and V by 0 bases; bases with no gene match: 3. CDR3 residues: CASSVEAGGNEQFF. As DNA, the CDR3 is TGTGCCAGCAGCGTAGAGGCGGGGGGAAATGAGCAGTTCTTC.

V usage is TRBV7-2 and J usage is TRBJ1-1; D is unresolved. V lost 3 bases, J lost 1 base, and 6 bases lay in between. This CDR3 contains 13 residues. Germline assignment: CDR1 SGHTA and CDR2 FQGNSA. The CDR3 DNA follows: TGTGCCAGCAGCTTCCGACAGAACACTGAAGCTTTCTTT. As protein: CASSFRQNTEAFF. The complete variable domain, with remaining parts taken from reference TRBV7-2 and TRBJ1-1, reads GAGVSQSPSNKVTEKGKDVELRCDPISGHTALYWYRQSLGQGLEFLIYFQGNSAPDKSGLPSDRFSAERTGGSVSTLTIQRTQQEDSAVYLCASSFRQNTEAFFGQGTRLTVV.

The gene calls are TRBV19 and TRBJ1-2; tentatively, D is TRBD1 (6 bases). CDR3 length equals 12 residues. V was shortened by 5 bases and J by 6 bases, with 10 bases between the two germline ends. Germline V gives CDR1 LNHDA, CDR2 SQIVND (reference sequence). The CDR3 sequence: CASSDRMDGYTF. The CDR3 nucleotides are TGTGCCAGTAGTGACAGGATGGATGGCTACACCTTC.

The CDR3 DNA reads as TGCGCCAGCGCGAGACTAGCGGGAGGGCCCTACGAGCAGTACTTC. Amino acids: CASARLAGGPYEQYF. The V gene is TRBV4-1, the J gene TRBJ2-7; 14 bases are a match to TRBD2. Germline CDR1 and CDR2: MGHRA and YSYEKL. This CDR3 is 15 amino acids long. After removal of 8 bases from V and 2 bases from J, the junction contained 5 bases not matched to a gene.

The chain recombines TRBV19 with TRBJ2-1; 9 positions match TRBD2. The germline CDR1 and CDR2 sequences are LNHDA and SQIVND (reference sequence). V shed 1 base, J shed 2 bases, and the junction held 6 bases outside the gene matches. This CDR3 region has 17 residues. CDR3 region: CASSIGTTSGAYNEQFF. The CDR3 region has the DNA TGTGCCAGTAGTATAGGGACGACTAGCGGAGCCTACAATGAGCAGTTCTTC.

Only a few counts were recorded for this clone. The V gene is TRBV6-6, the J gene TRBJ2-1; 10 bases are shared with TRBD1. The CDR3 contains 16 residues. Germline loops: CDR1 MNHNY, CDR2 SVGAGI (reference sequence). The junction had 13 bases not matched to a gene; V was cut back by 7 bases and J by 7 bases. The CDR3 DNA reads as TGTGCCAGCACCAAAAGACAGGGGGCGCAAATGAATGAGCAGTTCTTC. Protein: CASTKRQGAQMNEQFF.

The CDR3 protein is CASSPNRFEAFF. In DNA, the CDR3 is TGTGCCAGCTCCCCCAACAGGTTTGAAGCTTTCTTT. The chain joins TRBV18 to TRBJ1-1; D might be TRBD1 (5 bases). Germline V gives CDR1 KGHSH, CDR2 LQKENI. Between the trimmed V and J ends, which lost 6 bases and 7 bases, there was a span of 12 bases. The CDR3 totals 12 residues.

V usage is TRBV5-4 and J usage is TRBJ2-3, with TRBD2 identical over 8 bases. CDR1 and CDR2 from the germline V gene are SGHNT and YYREEE (reference sequence). This CDR3 is 16 amino acids long. V lost 4 bases and J lost 3; bases outside the gene matches: 10. CDR3 protein: CASSNLGAGGTDTQYF. For the CDR3, the DNA is TGTGCCAGCAGCAACTTAGGGGCGGGAGGAACAGATACGCAGTATTTT.

V and J are TRBV7-2 and TRBJ2-1; no firm D call. The ends were cut back, 1 base at V and 4 bases at J, with 8 bases in the middle. The germline gives CDR1 SGHTA, CDR2 FQGNSA. There are 14 residues in the CDR3. The chain's CDR3 is CASSLEADYNEQFF. The CDR3 nucleotides read TGTGCCAGCAGCTTAGAGGCGGATTACAATGAGCAGTTCTTC.

V and J are TRBV7-2 and TRBJ2-5; no definite D call. This CDR3 has 13 amino acids. Deletions cut 4 bases from V and 3 bases from J, with 9 bases between. CDR1 SGHTA and CDR2 FQGNSA come from the germline V gene. CDR3 loop: CASSSRGKETQYF. CDR3 DNA: TGTGCCAGCAGCTCTAGAGGTAAAGAGACCCAGTACTTC. Complete variable domain (other parts from reference TRBV7-2 and TRBJ2-5): GAGVSQSPSNKVTEKGKDVELRCDPISGHTALYWYRQSLGQGLEFLIYFQGNSAPDKSGLPSDRFSAERTGGSVSTLTIQRTQQEDSAVYLCASSSRGKETQYFGPGTRLLVL.

CDR3 nucleotide sequence: TGTGCCAGCGGAATTGGGGGGGCCCCAGATACGCAGTATTTT. Translating it yields CASGIGGAPDTQYF. V usage is TRBV9 and J usage is TRBJ2-3, with D possibly matching TRBD2 (7 bases). This CDR3 has 14 residues. Germline values: CDR1 SGDLS, CDR2 YYNGEE. V lost 7 bases to trimming and J lost 4 bases, with 16 bases between them.

The rearrangement uses TRBV18 and TRBJ2-2, with TRBD2 matching over 7 bases. J was trimmed by 4 bases and V by 3 bases; bases with no gene match: 5. Per germline, CDR1 KGHSH and CDR2 LQKENI. This CDR3 is 15 amino acids long. The CDR3 here is CASSPRTSFTGELFF. As DNA, the CDR3 is TGTGCCAGCTCACCCAGGACTAGTTTCACCGGGGAGCTGTTTTTT.

The chain couples TRBV9 to TRBJ2-1; no clear D gene. This CDR3 has 14 residues. Between the trimmed V and J ends, which lost 0 bases and 4 bases, there was a span of 8 bases. Per the germline V gene, CDR1 is SGDLS and CDR2 is YYNGEE. The CDR3, as DNA: TGTGCCAGCAGCGTAGGGGCAATTTACAATGAGCAGTTCTTC. It is translated as CASSVGAIYNEQFF.

The V and J genes are TRBV10-3 and TRBJ1-1; D gene unclear. The V gene's germline CDR1 is ENHRY and CDR2 SYGVKD. The CDR3 has 14 amino acids. Trimming pared 4 bases from V and 7 bases from J, leaving 16 bases between. The CDR3 DNA is TGTGCCATCAGTGGGTACGTAGCGGGCAGTGAAGCTTTCTTT. It codes for CAISGYVAGSEAFF.

The rearrangement joins TRBV11-2 to TRBJ2-7; 7 bases agree with TRBD1. The trim removed 3 bases at V and 3 bases at J, leaving 2 bases unmatched. Looked up from germline, CDR1 is SGHAT and CDR2 is FQNNGV. The CDR3 is 13 residues long. In DNA, the CDR3 is TGTGCCAGCAGCTTTGACAGGGACTACGAGCAGTACTTC. Translation gives CASSFDRDYEQYF. Supplemented by reference TRBV11-2 and TRBJ2-7, the full variable domain reads EAGVAQSPRYKIIEKRQSVAFWCNPISGHATLYWYQQILGQGPKLLIQFQNNGVVDDSQLPKDRFSAERLKGVDSTLKIQPAKLEDSAVYLCASSFDRDYEQYFGPGTRLTVT.

A single count supports this clone. The CDR3 DNA sequence: TGTGCCAGCAGTTATTCCGAGGGACAGGTCCCAAAACTGTTTTTT. Amino acid sequence: CASSYSEGQVPKLFF. This chain links TRBV6-6 with TRBJ1-4, with 8 bases that match TRBD1. CDR1 MNHNY and CDR2 SVGAGI come from the germline V gene (reference sequence). The CDR3 runs to 15 residues. Losses at the gene ends were 3 bases for V and 10 bases for J; bases not matched to a gene: 10.

V usage is TRBV6-5 and J usage is TRBJ2-1; 8 nucleotides agree with TRBD1. Germline V gives CDR1 MNHEY, CDR2 SVGAGI. The CDR3 has 16 residues. J was trimmed by 5 bases and V by 2 bases; bases with no gene match: 8. CDR3 sequence (DNA): TGTGCCAGCAGTTACCCTTTACAGGGGGGCAACAATGAGCAGTTCTTC. Protein product: CASSYPLQGGNNEQFF.

As regards this clone: Its ends do not fully match the called genes, so a read error is possible. The chain links TRBV30 to TRBJ2-7, with D possibly matching TRBD2 (5 bases). CDR1 GTSNPN and CDR2 SVGIG come from the germline V gene (reference sequence). This CDR3 has 12 amino acids. DNA for the CDR3: TGTGCCGGGAGCGGAGGTTCCTACGAGCAGTACTTC. Translating gives CAGSGGSYEQYF.

The chain has TRBV7-9 and TRBJ2-7, with 9 bases identical to TRBD1. Germline-derived CDR1 and CDR2 are SEHNR and FQNEAQ (reference sequence). This CDR3 has 14 residues. V was clipped by 5 bases and J by 1 base; unmatched bases: 3. This CDR3 is CASSPGTGSYEQYF. The CDR3 region has the DNA TGTGCCAGCAGCCCCGGGACAGGGTCCTACGAGCAGTACTTC. The full variable domain, in which reference TRBV7-9 and TRBJ2-7 provide the parts outside the CDR3, is DTGVSQNPRHKITKRGQNVTFRCDPISEHNRLYWYRQTLGQGPEFLTYFQNEAQLEKSRLLSDRFSAERPKGSFSTLEIQRTEQGDSAMYLCASSPGTGSYEQYFGPGTRLTVT.

This chain uses TRBV5-6 with TRBJ2-3, with TRBD1 as a possible D gene (6 bases). The CDR3 has 15 residues. Germline assignment: CDR1 SGHDT and CDR2 YYEEEE. The V and J ends lost 4 bases and 5 bases respectively, with 17 bases between them. Written as DNA, the CDR3 is TGTGCCAGCAGCCTGGGGGCAGGGTCGGGAGATACGCAGTATTTT. Its translation: CASSLGAGSGDTQYF.

The CDR3: CASSEASGTGDYGYTF. The DNA for the CDR3 is TGTGCCAGCAGTGAAGCTTCTGGGACAGGGGACTATGGCTACACCTTC. The V and J genes are TRBV2 and TRBJ1-2, with 10 nucleotides matching TRBD1. Germline CDR1 is SNHLY and CDR2 is FYNNEI. V was pared by 0 bases and J by 3 bases, with 4 bases of the junction left unmatched. The CDR3 is made up of 16 amino acids.